Many counts were recorded for the clone carrying this TCR beta chain. Its antigen is unidentified. A read error may account for a junction end that differs from germline. Template material for amplifying TCR beta CDR3 regions consisted of RNA transcripts. With the HTBI primer set, the TCR CDR3 went through a first round of RT-PCR. TCRdb processed the multiplex PCR reads anew with MiXCR; each CDR3 protein has one entry. The table has hundreds of thousands of distinct CDR3 sequences, more than 12% seen once. Clinical symptoms, serum thyroxine, TRAb, thyroid ultrasound and orbital computed tomography informed diagnoses. PBMCs were collected from an approximately 9.5 ml volume of fresh peripheral blood. Germline V lookup: CDR1 SGHRS, CDR2 YFSETQ. This CDR3 region has 14 residues. The data belong to a study of T cells in Graves' hyperthyroidism and ophthalmopathy. Points from the study as a whole: Most thyroid-expanded clonotypes above 0.001 were also found in blood.

The chain uses TRBV5-1 and TRBJ2-3, with 8 positions matching TRBD2. The sequence derives from a woman in her forties or fifties with Graves' ophthalmopathy. Input material: blood. For the CDR3, the DNA is TGTGCCAGCAGCCCCGGGGGGGGCACAGATACGCAGTATTTT. Amino acids: CASSPGGGTDTQYF. Variable domain in full (rest from reference TRBV5-1 and TRBJ2-3): KAGVTQTPRYLIKTRGQQVTLSCSPISGHRSVSWYQQTPGQGLQFLFEYFSETQRNKGNFPGRFSGRQFSNSRSEMNVSTLELGDSALYLCASSPGGGTDTQYFGPGTRLTVL.